The T cell receptor beta chain under discussion was sequenced for a study of T cell repertoires in cytomegalovirus infection. Study overall: From public TCR beta signatures came an indication of both CMV infection and matching HLA type. Study-level findings and limits: Totalled public TCR beta family frequency picked out people who carried CMV plus the relevant HLA. What dominated the ex vivo response were HLA-C-restricted CMV-specific TCR beta clonotypes.

TCRdb re-called the reads with MiXCR, one entry per CDR3 protein. Among roughly 570,000 distinct CDR3 sequences listed, 40% were seen once. Concerning this clonotype itself: Its cognate antigen is unknown.

This CDR3 comprises 17 residues. Germline loops: CDR1 SGHVS, CDR2 FQNEAQ. With 0 bases removed from V and 2 bases from J, the gap between germline ends came to 16 bases. The specimen was cultured PBMCs, collected from culture after CMV antigen stimulation. The chain uses TRBV7-8 and TRBJ2-5, with TRBD1 as a possible D gene (5 bases). This receptor was identified in a human donor in good health (CMV status not recorded). Some clones in this sample may be carry-over from other donors' samples. DNA of the CDR3: TGTGCCAGCAGCTTAGCGCGTGTGGGGCGGCGTCAAGAGACCCAGTACTTC. This sequence encodes CASSLARVGRRQETQYF.